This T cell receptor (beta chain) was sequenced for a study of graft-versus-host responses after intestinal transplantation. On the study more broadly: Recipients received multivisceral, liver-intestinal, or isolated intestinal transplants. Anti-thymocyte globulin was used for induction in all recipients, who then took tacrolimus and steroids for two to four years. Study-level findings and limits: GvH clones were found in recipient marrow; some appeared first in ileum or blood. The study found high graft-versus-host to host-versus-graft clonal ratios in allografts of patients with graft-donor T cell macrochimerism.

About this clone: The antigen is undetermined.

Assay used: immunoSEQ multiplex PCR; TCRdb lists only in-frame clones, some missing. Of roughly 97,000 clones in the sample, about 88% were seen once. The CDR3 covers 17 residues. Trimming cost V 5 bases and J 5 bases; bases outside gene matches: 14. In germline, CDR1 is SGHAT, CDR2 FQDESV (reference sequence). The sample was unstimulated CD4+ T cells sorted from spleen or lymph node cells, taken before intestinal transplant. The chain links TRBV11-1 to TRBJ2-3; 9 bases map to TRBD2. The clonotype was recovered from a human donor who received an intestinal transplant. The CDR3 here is CASSIRVTGLAGDTQYF. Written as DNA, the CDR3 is TGTGCCAGCAGCATACGCGTGACGGGACTAGCAGGAGATACGCAGTATTTT.